This entry concerns a single T cell receptor (beta chain). It lacks a known antigen. There are no base qualities to consult, and no much larger clone falls within one base. Receptor amplification or capture employed the immunoSEQ multiplex PCR assay. TCRdb mirrors the immuneACCESS table, restricted to in-frame sequences. Some clones are absent from its copies; in checked studies, under half trace to an unresolved V gene, and the reason for the others is unknown. The table for this sample lists about 75,000 clones; 80% to 90% of them were counted only once. The top ten clonotypes cover roughly 0.9% of the sample. These data come from a study of T cell changes during pregnancy in multiple sclerosis (dated 2019 in TCRdb). In terms of the full investigation: The study examined how the T cell repertoire changed over the course of pregnancy in women with multiple sclerosis.

This specimen consisted of peripheral blood, obtained in the first trimester of pregnancy. This clonotype originated in a female donor in good health, enrolled as a control in a pregnancy study.

The CDR3 reads CASSLNQGARGNQPQHF. The DNA sequence is as follows: TGTGCCAGCAGTTTAAATCAGGGGGCGCGAGGCAATCAGCCCCAGCATTTT. The rearranged segments are TRBV28 and TRBJ1-5; TRBD1 fits 8 bases in the junction. At the junction V is shortened by 2 bases and J by 2 bases; bases outside the gene matches: 8. CDR1 and CDR2 are read off the germline V gene as MDHEN and SYDVKM. From the cysteine up to the phenylalanine, the CDR3 has a length of 17 residues. Of the read, only the CDR3 DNA is kept; its 51 bases are in frame from base 1. With the rest looked up from the reference TRBV28 and TRBJ1-5 genes rather than sequenced, the full variable domain is DVKVTQSSRYLVKRTGEKVFLECVQDMDHENMFWYRQDPGLGLRLIYFSYDVKMKEKGDIPEGYSVSREKKERFSLILESASTNQTSMYLCASSLNQGARGNQPQHFGDGTRLSIL.